The 25 T cell receptor beta chains in this list originate from one sample, sequenced in a study of T cell responses to AZD1222 COVID-19 vaccine. Profiled with immunoSEQ multiplex PCR; TCRdb holds only in-frame clones, not every one. Among about 79,000 clones, 70% to 90% were seen once, and the ten largest hold approximately 22%. The sample here was peripheral blood, taken on day 0 of AZD1222 vaccination. The source of these receptors is an adult in good health.

The rearrangement links TRBV6-1 to TRBJ1-4; TRBD1 agrees at 7 bases. The germline gives CDR1 MNHNS, CDR2 SASEGT. The ends lost 1 base at V and 6 bases at J; junction bases unmatched: 11. The CDR3 loop spans 17 amino acids. In DNA form, the CDR3 reads TGTGCCAGCAGTGAAGGATGGGACAGCGGGGGGTATGAAAAACTGTTTTTT. This gives the protein CASSEGWDSGGYEKLFF.

The V gene is TRBV30, the J gene TRBJ1-3, with a possible D match to TRBD1 (5 bases). Looked up from germline, CDR1 is GTSNPN and CDR2 is SVGIG (reference sequence). The CDR3 spans 14 residues. V was trimmed by 3 bases and J by 2 bases, leaving 11 bases between them. The CDR3 DNA is TGTGCCTGGAGCCGGGGGGTCCCTGGAAACACCATATATTTT. This translates into CAWSRGVPGNTIYF.

The rearrangement uses TRBV5-4 and TRBJ2-6; 10 bases line up with TRBD1. This CDR3 region has 17 residues. Germline V gene sequence: CDR1 SGHNT, CDR2 YYREEE (reference sequence). Unmatched junction bases numbered 3, after V lost 0 bases and J lost 3 bases. The DNA of the CDR3 is TGTGCCAGCAGCTTGGGGGGACAGGGGAATGGGGCCAACGTCCTGACTTTC. It encodes CASSLGGQGNGANVLTF.

This clone was found once. V and J are TRBV5-1 and TRBJ1-3; TRBD1 matches at 9 bases. Germline V CDR1 and CDR2: SGHRS, YFSETQ. The CDR3 consists of 17 residues. Unmatched junction bases numbered 7, after V lost 2 bases and J lost 1 base. CDR3 nucleotides: TGCGCCAGCAGCTTTAAAACAGGGGGCACGTCTGGAAACACCATATATTTT. Translated, it gives CASSFKTGGTSGNTIYF.

This clone occurred once. The chain has TRBV4-2 and TRBJ1-2, with a possible D match to TRBD1 (5 bases). The V and J ends lost 2 bases and 10 bases respectively, with 14 bases between them. The CDR3 covers 13 residues. Germline values: CDR1 LGHNA, CDR2 YNFKEQ. The CDR3 loop reads CASSQTGASVYTF. CDR3 in DNA: TGTGCCAGCAGCCAAACCGGGGCGAGCGTCTACACCTTC.

The chain is built from TRBV2 and TRBJ1-2; possible D gene TRBD1, 5 bases. Per the germline V gene, CDR1 is SNHLY and CDR2 is FYNNEI. V was clipped by 8 bases and J by 4 bases, with 14 bases between them. The CDR3 runs to 13 residues. The chain's CDR3 is CASASGTFYGYTF. In DNA form, the CDR3 reads TGTGCCAGCGCATCAGGGACCTTCTATGGCTACACCTTC.

The V and J genes are TRBV5-1 and TRBJ2-2, with D possibly being TRBD2 (6 bases). Germline V gene data show CDR1 as SGHRS and CDR2 as YFSETQ. Trimming left V 0 bases short and J 3 bases short, with 12 bases between. The CDR3 covers 16 residues. The CDR3 loop is CASSLARGLDTGELFF. CDR3 coding DNA: TGCGCCAGCAGCTTGGCTAGGGGACTTGACACCGGGGAGCTGTTTTTT.

This chain connects TRBV11-2 to TRBJ2-3, with D possibly TRBD2 on 5 matching bases. CDR1 is SGHAT, CDR2 FQNNGV, per germline. The CDR3 loop spans 15 amino acids. V dropped 5 bases and J dropped 9 bases, with 21 bases sitting between them. The CDR3 protein is CASSPRSGAGKTQYF. CDR3 sequence (DNA): TGTGCCAGCAGCCCTCGATCCGGTGCCGGGAAGACGCAGTATTTT.

This chain connects TRBV5-6 to TRBJ2-7; 11 nucleotides agree with TRBD1. The CDR3 is 16 amino acids. Germline values: CDR1 SGHDT, CDR2 YYEEEE. Trimming at V came to 3 bases and at J to 2 bases, leaving 7 bases not matched to a gene. The CDR3 reads CASSSWDRGATYEQYF. As DNA, the CDR3 is TGTGCCAGCAGCTCTTGGGACAGGGGGGCAACCTACGAGCAGTACTTC.

In its sample, this clone was seen many times. V usage is TRBV25-1 and J usage is TRBJ1-3; D perhaps matches TRBD1 (6 bases). CDR1 and CDR2 from the germline V gene are MGHDK and SYGVNS. This CDR3 is built from 15 residues. V was cut by 6 bases and J by 0 bases, with 12 bases left in between. The CDR3 DNA sequence: TGTGCCAGCAGCGAGGGAGGGGGCTCTGGAAACACCATATATTTT. Its protein product is CASSEGGGSGNTIYF.

The chain employs TRBV7-8 and TRBJ1-1; no firm D call. Trimming left V 5 bases short and J 0 bases short, with 16 bases between. CDR3 size: 16 residues. The germline V gene has CDR1 SGHVS and CDR2 FQNEAQ. The CDR3 DNA follows: TGTGCCAGCAGCCTCCCTACGCCGGATCTGAACACTGAAGCTTTCTTT. Its protein is CASSLPTPDLNTEAFF.

This rearrangement joins TRBV6-5 to TRBJ2-3; maybe TRBD2 (6 bases). CDR3 length: 12 residues. V was clipped by 10 bases and J by 2 bases, with 10 bases between them. Per the germline V gene, CDR1 is MNHEY and CDR2 is SVGAGI. The CDR3, as DNA: TGTGCCACCCGGGACTCCACAGATACGCAGTATTTT. Amino acids: CATRDSTDTQYF.

This clone was observed a few times. Other DNA variants within this sample encode the same CDR3. This chain joins TRBV15 and TRBJ2-5, with unresolved D. Germline-derived CDR1 and CDR2 are LNHNV and YYDKDF (reference sequence). The CDR3 consists of 12 residues. Deletions cut 1 base from V and 5 bases from J, with 5 bases between. The CDR3 loop is CATSRVEETQYF. The CDR3 region has the DNA TGTGCCACCAGCAGAGTTGAGGAGACCCAGTACTTC.

The J gene is TRBJ2-5, the V gene TRBV18; 7 bases agree with TRBD1. V dropped 5 bases and J dropped 4; count of bases not matched to a gene: 7. The germline V gene has CDR1 KGHSH and CDR2 LQKENI. CDR3 length: 14 amino acids. The CDR3 bases are TGTGCCAGCTCATATACAGGGGCCCGAGAGACCCAGTACTTC. It encodes CASSYTGARETQYF.

The gene calls are TRBV9 and TRBJ2-3; the match to TRBD1 covers 7 bases. CDR1 is SGDLS and CDR2 is YYNGEE in the germline V gene. V lost 1 base to trimming and J lost 1 base; unmatched junction nucleotides: 3. The CDR3 loop spans 15 amino acids. The CDR3 sequence: CASSVRQGGTDTQYF. For the CDR3, the DNA is TGTGCCAGCAGCGTAAGACAGGGAGGCACAGATACGCAGTATTTT.

This clone has a handful of counts. The CDR3 is CSASRSSYEQYF. CDR3 bases: TGCAGTGCTAGTAGGTCGTCCTACGAGCAGTACTTC. The J gene is TRBJ2-7, the V gene TRBV20-1; D gene ambiguous. The germline CDR1 and CDR2 sequences are DFQATT and SNEGSKA (reference sequence). This CDR3 has 12 amino acids. Trimming stripped 3 bases from V and 1 base from J, with 7 bases between.

The chain has TRBV12-3 or TRBV12-4 and TRBJ2-1; D remains ambiguous. This CDR3 is 13 amino acids long. V lost 9 bases to trimming and J lost 0 bases, with 9 bases between them. CDR3 in DNA: TGTGCCAGTACGGACCTCTCCTACAATGAGCAGTTCTTC. Translation gives CASTDLSYNEQFF.

The V call is TRBV28, the J call TRBJ2-2; 10 bases are a match to TRBD1. V lost 6 bases, J lost 6 bases, and 4 bases stayed unmatched. Germline CDR1 and CDR2: MDHEN and SYDVKM. The CDR3 runs 14 residues. This CDR3 reads CASSPGQGAGELFF. CDR3 coding DNA: TGTGCCAGCAGCCCCGGACAGGGGGCCGGGGAGCTGTTTTTT.

The gene calls are TRBV6-5 and TRBJ2-3; D is possibly TRBD2 (6 bases). Trimming shortened V by 6 bases and J by 0 bases, and 16 bases separated the two germline ends. The length of the CDR3 is 16 residues. In germline, CDR1 is MNHEY, CDR2 SVGAGI. DNA of the CDR3: TGTGCCAGCAGGTACGGGAGCCCAACCAGCACAGATACGCAGTATTTT. Protein product: CASRYGSPTSTDTQYF.

V gene TRBV10-3 combines with J gene TRBJ1-3; the match to TRBD1 covers 8 bases. The V segment lost 0 bases and the J segment 7 bases; nucleotides outside the gene matches: 5. The length of the CDR3 is 15 residues. Germline CDR1 reads ENHRY; CDR2 reads SYGVKD. CDR3 sequence (DNA): TGTGCCATCAGTGAGTCTGCGGACAGGGACAACACCATATATTTT. Its protein is CAISESADRDNTIYF.

This chain joins TRBV7-9 and TRBJ2-7; 9 nucleotides match TRBD1. V was clipped by 6 bases and J by 1 base; unmatched bases: 4. This CDR3 contains 14 residues. CDR1 and CDR2 (germline): SEHNR, FQNEAQ (reference sequence). The CDR3 spells CASRETGGSYEQYF. Here the CDR3 DNA reads TGTGCCAGCAGGGAGACAGGGGGTTCCTACGAGCAGTACTTC.

CDR3 DNA sequence: TGTGCCAGCAGTTTAAGGGTGAGGAAGGGAGAGACCCAGTACTTC. Residues: CASSLRVRKGETQYF. J is TRBJ2-5 and V is TRBV28; D gene ambiguous. The germline gives CDR1 MDHEN, CDR2 SYDVKM. The CDR3 covers 15 residues. The V end was cut by 2 bases, the J end by 4 bases, with 14 bases between.

The rearrangement uses TRBV19 and TRBJ1-5, with TRBD1 as a possible D gene (6 bases). Between the trimmed V and J ends, which lost 3 bases and 4 bases, there was a span of 13 bases. The CDR3 has 15 amino acids. Looked up from germline, CDR1 is LNHDA and CDR2 is SQIVND (reference sequence). The CDR3 protein is CASSIKARGNQPQHF. The DNA for the CDR3 is TGTGCCAGTAGTATCAAAGCCAGGGGTAATCAGCCCCAGCATTTT.

The chain has TRBV11-2 and TRBJ1-1, with D perhaps TRBD1 (5 bases). The CDR3 is 14 amino acids. The V end was cut by 3 bases, the J end by 4 bases, with 12 bases between. Germline CDR1 reads SGHAT; CDR2 reads FQNNGV. The CDR3 loop is CASSFDRRSTEAFF. For the CDR3, the DNA is TGTGCCAGCAGCTTCGACAGAAGGAGCACTGAAGCTTTCTTT.

The chain uses TRBV5-4 and TRBJ2-5, with TRBD2 matching over 15 bases. The ends lost 4 bases at V and 5 bases at J; junction bases unmatched: 18. The length of the CDR3 is 20 residues. CDR1 SGHNT and CDR2 YYREEE come from the germline V gene (reference sequence). Here the CDR3 reads CASSGWGGLAGGPDPETQYF. CDR3 nucleotides: TGTGCCAGCAGCGGCTGGGGAGGACTAGCGGGGGGGCCGGATCCGGAGACCCAGTACTTC.